These 23 T cell receptor beta chains originate from one sample sequenced in a study of blood T cell repertoires in COVID-19. Profiled with immunoSEQ multiplex PCR; TCRdb holds only in-frame clones, not every one. The sample lists some 220,000 clones, roughly 80% seen once, with approximately 3% in the top ten. Sequencing used peripheral blood. These receptors came from a woman under 40 who had recovered from COVID-19.

This clone was recorded only once. The chain links TRBV11-2 to TRBJ2-2, with 7 bases fitting TRBD2. Germline V gives CDR1 SGHAT, CDR2 FQNNGV. This CDR3 has 16 residues. V shed 4 bases, J shed 2 bases, and the junction held 7 bases outside the gene matches. CDR3 loop: CASSSRLAVNTGELFF. The CDR3 nucleotides read TGTGCCAGCAGCTCCCGACTAGCAGTTAACACCGGGGAGCTGTTTTTT.

The chain couples TRBV7-9 to TRBJ2-2, with D possibly matching TRBD2 (6 bases). The V gene's germline CDR1 is SEHNR and CDR2 FQNEAQ (reference sequence). V was clipped by 2 bases and J by 3 bases, with 10 bases between them. The CDR3 sequence is 15 residues long. CDR3 coding DNA: TGTGCCAGCAGCTTAACGGAGGGCGACACCGGGGAGCTGTTTTTT. This codes for CASSLTEGDTGELFF.

This chain uses TRBV7-9 with TRBJ1-1; tentative D call: TRBD1 (6 bases). The V gene's germline CDR1 is SEHNR and CDR2 FQNEAQ (reference sequence). The CDR3 totals 13 residues. The germline V and J ends were trimmed by 4 bases and 4 bases, with 10 bases remaining between them. DNA for the CDR3: TGTGCCAGCAGCTCAACAGGGATCACTGAAGCTTTCTTT. It is translated as CASSSTGITEAFF.

The chain has TRBV21-1 and TRBJ1-2; no check of the table's D call, TRBD1, against the DNA was made. TRBV21-1 has pseudogene status. The CDR3 runs to 14 residues. In DNA form, the CDR3 reads TGTGCCAGCAGCAAAGGCGGCAGGGCCCATGGCTACACCTTC. It is translated as CASSKGGRAHGYTF.

About this clone itself: Other DNA sequences in the sample encode the same CDR3. The V gene is TRBV30, the J gene TRBJ1-1; 8 bases are a match to TRBD1. In germline, CDR1 is GTSNPN, CDR2 SVGIG (reference sequence). V was clipped by 0 bases and J by 3 bases; unmatched bases: 0. The CDR3 totals 13 residues. The DNA of the CDR3 is TGTGCCTGGAGTGTACAGGGGGACACTGAAGCTTTCTTT. It translates to CAWSVQGDTEAFF.

The chain is built from TRBV7-2 and TRBJ2-7; 12 bases align to TRBD2. Trimming took 5 bases from V and 4 from J; bases not matched to a gene: 6. This CDR3 is built from 15 residues. Germline V gene lookup returns CDR1 SGHTA and CDR2 FQGNSA. The CDR3, as DNA: TGTGCCAGCAGCCCCCTGACTAGCGGGGGATACGAGCAGTACTTC. It codes for CASSPLTSGGYEQYF.

This clone was found a few times. The chain employs TRBV5-5 and TRBJ1-2, with 10 bases aligning to TRBD1. Trimming removed 2 bases from V and 5 bases from J; junction bases left unmatched: 3. Germline V lookup: CDR1 SGHKS, CDR2 YYEKEE (reference sequence). The CDR3 totals 14 residues. CDR3 amino acids: CASSFLGQGYGYTF. The CDR3 coding sequence is TGTGCCAGCAGCTTTTTGGGACAGGGGTATGGCTACACCTTC.

This clone was recorded once. The chain couples TRBV3-1 (or the pseudogene TRBV3-2) to TRBJ2-7; TRBD1 matches 10 bases. CDR3 length: 18 residues. Trimming removed 4 bases from V and 3 bases from J; junction bases left unmatched: 15. Per the germline V gene, CDR1 is LGHDT and CDR2 is YNNKEL (reference sequence). The CDR3 is CASSLPLRTGGLHYEQYF. The CDR3, as DNA: TGTGCCAGCAGCCTCCCACTCCGGACAGGGGGACTCCACTACGAGCAGTACTTC.

The table lists this clone with a few counts. The rearrangement links TRBV6-2 or TRBV6-3 to TRBJ1-5; TRBD1 agrees at 8 bases. This CDR3 region has 16 residues. With 5 bases clipped from V and 0 bases from J, the junction kept 6 bases outside the gene matches. Germline lookup yields CDR1 MNHEY and CDR2 SVGEGT. The CDR3 DNA sequence: TGTGCCAGCAGTGCGGACAGGGCATTTAGCAATCAGCCCCAGCATTTT. Amino acid sequence: CASSADRAFSNQPQHF.

The rearrangement uses TRBV28 and TRBJ1-4; no firm D call. The CDR3 runs to 14 residues. V lost 3 bases to trimming and J lost 0 bases, with 5 bases between them. In germline, CDR1 is MDHEN, CDR2 SYDVKM. Here the CDR3 reads CASSLATTNEKLFF. The CDR3 DNA follows: TGTGCCAGCAGTTTGGCCACAACTAATGAAAAACTGTTTTTT.

This clone was picked up one time. The rearrangement links TRBV28 to TRBJ2-6; a weak D match, TRBD2 (7 bases). The germline V and J ends were trimmed by 8 bases and 0 bases, with 11 bases remaining between them. The germline V gene encodes CDR1 MDHEN and CDR2 SYDVKM. The CDR3 contains 15 residues. The CDR3 DNA reads TGTGCCAGCCAAGGGGGGGGCTCTGGGGCCAACGTCCTGACTTTC. This encodes CASQGGGSGANVLTF. Complete variable domain (other parts from reference TRBV28 and TRBJ2-6): DVKVTQSSRYLVKRTGEKVFLECVQDMDHENMFWYRQDPGLGLRLIYFSYDVKMKEKGDIPEGYSVSREKKERFSLILESASTNQTSMYLCASQGGGSGANVLTFGAGSRLTVL.

The genes are TRBV10-3 and TRBJ1-1, with a possible D match to TRBD1 (6 bases). V lost 5 bases and J 1 base, leaving 11 bases between the germline ends. The length of the CDR3 is 14 residues. From germline, CDR1 is ENHRY and CDR2 SYGVKD. CDR3 sequence (DNA): TGTGCCATCAGTACGCAACAGGGGAACACTGAAGCTTTCTTT. Encoded protein: CAISTQQGNTEAFF.

The chain joins TRBV7-9 to TRBJ2-3, with 12 positions matching TRBD2. The CDR3 sequence is 19 residues long. V lost 2 bases to trimming and J lost 2 bases; unmatched junction nucleotides: 11. Germline V gene sequence: CDR1 SEHNR, CDR2 FQNEAQ (reference sequence). CDR3 residues: CASSLTSVGLAGYTDTQYF. Written as DNA, the CDR3 is TGTGCCAGCAGCTTAACGTCAGTCGGACTAGCGGGATACACAGATACGCAGTATTTT.

J is TRBJ2-7 and V is TRBV10-1, with 11 bases aligning to TRBD1. CDR3 length: 15 residues. After removal of 6 bases from V and 3 bases from J, the junction contained 7 bases not matched to a gene. Per germline, CDR1 WNHNN and CDR2 SYGVQD (reference sequence). The CDR3, as DNA: TGCGCCAGCAGCCCCGGACAGGGGGCTAACTACGAGCAGTACTTC. Translated: CASSPGQGANYEQYF.

This clone was seen a handful of times. The J gene is TRBJ1-2, the V gene TRBV28, with 9 bases aligning to TRBD1. V was clipped by 6 bases and J by 7 bases; unmatched bases: 12. This CDR3 contains 15 residues. CDR1 and CDR2 from the germline V gene are MDHEN and SYDVKM. The CDR3 protein is CASSPSDRGTIGYTF. Here the CDR3 DNA reads TGTGCCAGCAGCCCTTCGGACAGGGGAACTATTGGCTACACCTTC.

The rearrangement links TRBV5-1 to TRBJ2-7, with 12 bases matching TRBD1. This CDR3 has 15 amino acids. Germline CDR1 and CDR2: SGHRS and YFSETQ. After removal of 3 bases from V and 9 bases from J, the junction contained 10 bases not matched to a gene. The CDR3 sequence is CASSSGQGAFPWQYF. In nucleotides, the CDR3 is TGCGCCAGCAGCTCGGGACAGGGGGCATTTCCGTGGCAGTACTTC. The full variable domain, its missing parts supplied by reference TRBV5-1 and TRBJ2-7, is KAGVTQTPRYLIKTRGQQVTLSCSPISGHRSVSWYQQTPGQGLQFLFEYFSETQRNKGNFPGRFSGRQFSNSRSEMNVSTLELGDSALYLCASSSGQGAFPWQYFGPGTRLTVT.

V is TRBV5-4 and J is TRBJ2-7; 15 positions agree with TRBD2. There are 16 residues in the CDR3. Trimming cost V 3 bases and J 6 bases; bases outside gene matches: 7. The germline CDR1 and CDR2 sequences are SGHNT and YYREEE (reference sequence). CDR3 coding DNA: TGTGCCAGCAGCTGGGGACTAGCGGGAGGTCTTGGCGAGCAGTACTTC. Its protein is CASSWGLAGGLGEQYF. Using reference TRBV5-4 and TRBJ2-7 for the parts outside the CDR3, the full variable domain is ETGVTQSPTHLIKTRGQQVTLRCSSQSGHNTVSWYQQALGQGPQFIFQYYREEENGRGNFPPRFSGLQFPNYSSELNVNALELDDSALYLCASSWGLAGGLGEQYFGPGTRLTVT.

The chain links TRBV4-1 to TRBJ2-7; D might be TRBD2 (5 bases). CDR3 size: 16 residues. Trimming removed 0 bases from V and 6 bases from J, with 18 bases in between. Germline assignment: CDR1 MGHRA and CDR2 YSYEKL. The CDR3 bases are TGCGCCAGCAGCCAAGATTTCGGTCTAGCTTCCCGCGAGCAGTACTTC. As protein: CASSQDFGLASREQYF.

The chain joins TRBV30 to TRBJ2-3; 9 bases are a match to TRBD2. The length of the CDR3 is 11 residues. The germline CDR1 and CDR2 sequences are GTSNPN and SVGIG (reference sequence). Written as DNA, the CDR3 is TGTGTTGGCGGGAGGGCAGATACGCAGTATTTT. Encoded protein: CVGGRADTQYF.

The CDR3 here is CASSYWTGGGPTEAFF. The CDR3 DNA is TGTGCCAGCAGTTACTGGACAGGGGGGGGCCCCACTGAAGCTTTCTTT. V is TRBV6-5 and J is TRBJ1-1, with 10 bases fitting TRBD1. The CDR3 totals 16 residues. Germline V gene sequence: CDR1 MNHEY, CDR2 SVGAGI. V shed 1 base and J 4 bases; nucleotides not matched to a gene: 6.

The chain is built from TRBV28 and TRBJ1-5; 10 positions match TRBD1. V lost 7 bases and J lost 6; bases outside the gene matches: 9. The CDR3 runs to 15 residues. The germline gives CDR1 MDHEN, CDR2 SYDVKM. CDR3 residues: CASTRDRGGGQPQHF. The CDR3 region has the DNA TGTGCCAGCACCCGGGACAGGGGAGGGGGTCAGCCCCAGCATTTT.

The J gene is TRBJ2-3, the V gene TRBV7-2, with 12 bases that match TRBD2. V was clipped by 0 bases and J by 7 bases; unmatched bases: 11. Germline V CDR1 and CDR2: SGHTA, FQGNSA. The CDR3 loop spans 18 amino acids. CDR3 DNA sequence: TGTGCCAGCAGCTTAGCGGGACCCGGGACTAGCGGGTCGAATACGCAGTATTTT. Translating it yields CASSLAGPGTSGSNTQYF.

The chain uses TRBV19 and TRBJ2-1; D perhaps matches TRBD2 (5 bases). Deletions cut 3 bases from V and 0 bases from J, with 9 bases between. This CDR3 is built from 15 residues. CDR1 and CDR2 (germline): LNHDA, SQIVND (reference sequence). CDR3 DNA: TGTGCCAGTAGTATGGTTGCGGGCTCCTACAATGAGCAGTTCTTC. This encodes CASSMVAGSYNEQFF. The whole variable domain, filled in from reference TRBV19 and TRBJ2-1, reads DGGITQSPKYLFRKEGQNVTLSCEQNLNHDAMYWYRQDPGQGLRLIYYSQIVNDFQKGDIAEGYSVSREKKESFPLTVTSAQKNPTAFYLCASSMVAGSYNEQFFGPGTRLTVL.